The source of this T cell receptor beta chain is a study of control samples from healthy donors and cancer patients. Generated by immunoSEQ multiplex PCR, the TCRdb table keeps only in-frame clones and is missing some. This table has 150,000 or so clones, 80% to 95% appearing once. Germline V gene data show CDR1 as SQVTM and CDR2 as ANQGSEA. The ends were cut back, 7 bases at V and 4 bases at J, with 10 bases in the middle. The CDR3 runs to 11 residues. This clone was found once. The chain has TRBV29-1 and TRBJ1-1; D may be TRBD1 (5 bases). Source material: blood. The sequence derives from a man aged 18 to 30 in good health. CDR3 protein: CSAGGGTEAFF. The CDR3 DNA sequence: TGCAGCGCTGGGGGTGGCACTGAAGCTTTCTTT.